This T cell receptor beta chain was observed in a study of cytomegalovirus exposure and HLA in healthy donors. In the PCR, 60 Vbeta and 13 Jbeta primers were used. Some clones are missing from TCRdb's copy, which holds only in-frame ones; the method was immunoSEQ multiplex PCR. Among some 100,000 clones listed, approximately 74% were seen once. The CDR3 loop spans 14 amino acids. Germline V gene lookup returns CDR1 LNHNV and CDR2 YYDKDF (reference sequence). Sequencing was performed on PBMCs. J is TRBJ2-5 and V is TRBV15; 8 bases align to TRBD1. The J call may not be correct, given that the DNA end is closer to TRBJ2-7. The clonotype was recovered from a woman in her thirties or forties in good health and CMV-seronegative. This chain's CDR3 is CATSRGRGPYEQYF. In DNA, the CDR3 is TGTGCCACCAGCAGAGGCAGGGGGCCATACGAGCAGTACTTC.